A single sample is the source of the 20 T cell receptor beta chains below, sequenced in a study of shared clonotypes between healthy human individuals. Profiling relied on immunoSEQ multiplex PCR, and the TCRdb table lists in-frame clones only, not all of them. The repertoire holds roughly 720,000 clones, with 90% as singletons. The sequenced material came from memory CD8+ T cells from PBMCs. Subset specified: CD45RO+ cells pooled with CCR7-negative TemRA cells. The receptor set was obtained from a man aged 18 to 30 in good health. Some clones in this sample may be carry-over from other donors' samples.

This clone was recorded once. V usage is TRBV29-1 and J usage is TRBJ1-2, with D possibly TRBD1 on 6 matching bases. This CDR3 has 11 residues. V lost 7 bases and J lost 8, with 14 bases in between. CDR1 is SQVTM and CDR2 is ANQGSEA in the germline V gene. The CDR3 here is CSGHAGDGYTF. The CDR3 region has the DNA TGCAGCGGCCACGCAGGGGACGGCTACACCTTC.

This chain connects TRBV15 to TRBJ2-3; 10 bases are shared with TRBD2. There are 18 residues in the CDR3. Unmatched junction bases numbered 11, after V lost 0 bases and J lost 5 bases. Per the germline V gene, CDR1 is LNHNV and CDR2 is YYDKDF (reference sequence). The CDR3 reads CATSRDYRAGGVGDTQYF. CDR3 DNA sequence: TGTGCCACCAGCAGAGATTACCGAGCGGGAGGGGTAGGAGATACGCAGTATTTT.

CDR3 amino acids: CATSGGNEQFF. The CDR3 bases are TGTGCCACCTCCGGGGGAAATGAGCAGTTCTTC. The chain uses TRBV6-5 and TRBJ2-1; tentative D call: TRBD2 (6 bases). CDR1 is MNHEY, CDR2 SVGAGI, per germline. This CDR3 is built from 11 residues. V dropped 10 bases and J dropped 7 bases, with 11 bases sitting between them.

As concerns this clone: The sample carries other DNA sequences with the same CDR3. The rearrangement uses TRBV6-5 and TRBJ2-1; TRBD2 agrees at 8 bases. The germline CDR1 and CDR2 sequences are MNHEY and SVGAGI. The length of the CDR3 is 15 residues. Trimming removed 6 bases from V and 3 bases from J; junction bases left unmatched: 7. The CDR3 DNA reads as TGTGCCAGCAGCTCCCTAGCGGGCGTCTACAATGAGCAGTTCTTC. This gives the protein CASSSLAGVYNEQFF.

V gene TRBV5-1 combines with J gene TRBJ2-1, with D perhaps TRBD1 (6 bases). In germline, CDR1 is SGHRS, CDR2 YFSETQ. Trimming pared 2 bases from V and 9 bases from J, leaving 15 bases between. This CDR3 is 14 amino acids long. CDR3 DNA: TGCGCCAGCAGCTTAAACCCAGGGGTGTCTGAGCAGTTCTTC. Translation gives CASSLNPGVSEQFF. The complete variable domain, with remaining parts taken from reference TRBV5-1 and TRBJ2-1, reads KAGVTQTPRYLIKTRGQQVTLSCSPISGHRSVSWYQQTPGQGLQFLFEYFSETQRNKGNFPGRFSGRQFSNSRSEMNVSTLELGDSALYLCASSLNPGVSEQFFGPGTRLTVL.

The chain uses TRBV7-9 and TRBJ1-2, with D unclear. CDR1 is SEHNR, CDR2 FQNEAQ, per germline (reference sequence). Deletions cut 1 base from V and 6 bases from J, with 15 bases between. This CDR3 is built from 15 residues. The CDR3 sequence is CASSLGAVAQNGYTF. Written as DNA, the CDR3 is TGTGCCAGCAGCTTAGGTGCGGTGGCCCAAAATGGCTACACCTTC.

The chain links TRBV6-9 to TRBJ2-5; D uncertain. The J call may be mistaken, given a closer DNA end match to TRBJ2-7. Looked up from germline, CDR1 is MNHGY and CDR2 is SVAAGI. The CDR3 runs to 16 residues. CDR3 in amino acids: CASTPGHNSFSYEQYF. CDR3 DNA: TGTGCCAGCACCCCAGGTCACAATTCCTTCTCCTACGAGCAGTACTTC.

The chain couples TRBV13 to TRBJ2-7; unclear D gene. The length of the CDR3 is 15 residues. Germline V gives CDR1 PRHDT, CDR2 FYEKMQ (reference sequence). Trimming took 1 base from V and 4 from J, leaving 14 bases between them. The CDR3 loop is CASSLAGLGRYEQYF. The CDR3, as DNA: TGTGCCAGCAGCTTAGCGGGCCTAGGGCGGTACGAGCAGTACTTC.

The chain combines TRBV11-1 with TRBJ1-1; D not resolved. Deletions cut 5 bases from V and 4 bases from J, with 17 bases between. The CDR3 extends over 15 amino acids. Germline loops: CDR1 SGHAT, CDR2 FQDESV (reference sequence). CDR3 region: CASSPRWYDPTEAFF. The CDR3 DNA reads TGTGCCAGCAGCCCCCGGTGGTACGACCCCACTGAAGCTTTCTTT.

The V gene is TRBV6-5, the J gene TRBJ2-2, with D uncertain. This CDR3 is 14 amino acids long. V was pared by 0 bases and J by 3 bases, with 5 bases between. Per the germline V gene, CDR1 is MNHEY and CDR2 is SVGAGI. The CDR3: CASSYSWYTGELFF. The CDR3 region has the DNA TGTGCCAGCAGTTACTCGTGGTACACCGGGGAGCTGTTTTTT.

The chain links TRBV14 to TRBJ2-3; TRBD2 aligns across 8 bases. This CDR3 is built from 18 residues. J lost 3 bases, V lost 0 bases, and 11 bases had no gene match. Germline CDR1 and CDR2: SGHDN and FVKESK. This chain's CDR3 is CASSQDTSGIRGTDTQYF. The CDR3 DNA sequence: TGTGCCAGCAGCCAAGATACTAGCGGAATCAGAGGAACAGATACGCAGTATTTT.

The CDR3: CASGVGGMAGELFF. The CDR3 DNA reads as TGTGCCAGCGGGGTAGGCGGGATGGCCGGGGAGCTGTTTTTT. The chain carries TRBV2 and TRBJ2-2; D may be TRBD2 (6 bases). The CDR3 has 14 residues. Germline assignment: CDR1 SNHLY and CDR2 FYNNEI. Trimming took off 8 bases at V and 6 bases at J, with 16 bases between the two ends.

The CDR3 loop is CASSPRGQLNTEAFF. The CDR3 bases are TGTGCCAGCAGCCCGAGGGGACAGCTGAACACTGAAGCTTTCTTT. The V gene is TRBV6-5, the J gene TRBJ1-1, with TRBD1 matching 7 bases. CDR1 is MNHEY, CDR2 SVGAGI, per germline. With 6 bases clipped from V and 0 bases from J, the junction kept 7 bases outside the gene matches. The CDR3 runs to 15 residues.

This chain links TRBV9 with TRBJ2-7, with TRBD1 identical over 7 bases. With 4 bases clipped from V and 3 bases from J, the junction kept 4 bases outside the gene matches. The CDR3 totals 13 residues. The germline V gene encodes CDR1 SGDLS and CDR2 YYNGEE. In nucleotides, the CDR3 is TGTGCCAGCAGCCTACAGGGGAACTACGAGCAGTACTTC. This codes for CASSLQGNYEQYF.

The gene calls are TRBV29-1 and TRBJ1-2; TRBD1 is a possible D gene (6 bases). The CDR3 is made up of 15 amino acids. V was trimmed by 0 bases and J by 2 bases, leaving 13 bases between them. The germline gives CDR1 SQVTM, CDR2 ANQGSEA. CDR3 coding DNA: TGCAGCGTTGAAGATCTTCTGGGGGGCAACTATGGCTACACCTTC. Translated: CSVEDLLGGNYGYTF.

This clone showed up just once. V usage is TRBV2 and J usage is TRBJ1-2; tentatively, D is TRBD1 (6 bases). Per the germline V gene, CDR1 is SNHLY and CDR2 is FYNNEI. The CDR3 consists of 15 residues. The germline V and J ends were trimmed by 5 bases and 8 bases, with 21 bases remaining between them. The CDR3 DNA is TGTGCCAGCAGTCCACGACAGGTTATGGCGAGAGGCTACACCTTC. The encoded protein is CASSPRQVMARGYTF.

The chain combines TRBV30 with TRBJ1-1; tentative D call: TRBD1 (5 bases). The germline V gene encodes CDR1 GTSNPN and CDR2 SVGIG (reference sequence). V was shortened by 3 bases and J by 1 base, with 9 bases between the two germline ends. The CDR3 runs 13 residues. CDR3 sequence: CAWRRGENTEAFF. The CDR3 DNA follows: TGTGCCTGGAGGAGAGGGGAGAACACTGAAGCTTTCTTT. Looking up the rest from reference TRBV30 and TRBJ1-1 gives the full variable domain: SQTIHQWPATLVQPVGSPLSLECTVEGTSNPNLYWYRQAAGRGLQLLFYSVGIGQISSEVPQNLSASRPQDRQFILSSKKLLLSDSGFYLCAWRRGENTEAFFGQGTRLTVV.

The chain recombines TRBV19 with TRBJ2-2; D may be TRBD1 or TRBD2 (5 bases each). This CDR3 is 15 amino acids long. With 5 bases removed from V and 0 bases from J, the gap between germline ends came to 10 bases. Germline V CDR1 and CDR2: LNHDA, SQIVND (reference sequence). This CDR3 is CASSRTGPNTGELFF. The CDR3 coding sequence is TGTGCCAGTAGTCGGACGGGACCGAACACCGGGGAGCTGTTTTTT.

This chain connects TRBV10-3 to TRBJ2-1; D may be TRBD1 (5 bases). Germline values: CDR1 ENHRY, CDR2 SYGVKD. The CDR3 spans 16 residues. V dropped 4 bases and J dropped 5 bases, with 18 bases sitting between them. The CDR3 sequence: CAISAARGHVDNEQFF. The CDR3 nucleotides read TGTGCCATCAGTGCGGCCCGCGGACACGTAGACAATGAGCAGTTCTTC.

V usage is TRBV27 and J usage is TRBJ2-7; a weak D match, TRBD1 (6 bases). CDR1 is MNHEY, CDR2 SMNVEV, per germline (reference sequence). The V end lost 3 bases, the J end lost 2 bases, and 14 bases lay between the germline ends. The CDR3 covers 15 residues. The CDR3 DNA reads TGTGCCAGCAGTTTTGGGGGCGGGTCGCCCTACGAGCAGTACTTC. Protein sequence: CASSFGGGSPYEQYF.